The 16 T cell receptor beta chains listed next were all sequenced from one sample in a study of T cells in Graves' hyperthyroidism and ophthalmopathy. The TCR beta CDR3 regions underwent amplification using RNA transcripts as the source. The primer set for the first-round RT-PCR of the TCR CDR3 was HTBI. From the multiplex PCR reads, TCRdb called clonotypes with MiXCR, one entry per CDR3 protein. Of approximately 870,000 distinct CDR3 sequences in the sample, roughly 40% are singletons; the top ten hold 7.5% to 9.5%. The source material was blood. These receptor sequences come from a man between 18 and 29 years old with Graves' hyperthyroidism.

Regarding this clonotype: The junction and the germline gene differ at one end; a read error may be behind it. This chain connects TRBV25-1 to TRBJ1-6; no reliable D call. The CDR3 extends over 13 amino acids. The germline CDR1 and CDR2 sequences are MGHDK and SYGVNS. The CDR3 DNA reads as TGTGCCAGCAGCCAGAGAGGGAATTCACCCCCCCACTTT. Residues: CASSQRGNSPPHF.

The chain joins TRBV12-3 or TRBV12-4 to TRBJ1-1; 7 nucleotides line up with TRBD1. The V and J ends lost 4 bases and 3 bases, in that order; junction bases with no gene match: 5. The CDR3 has 14 residues. The CDR3, as DNA: TGTGCCAGCAGTTCCCAACAGGGGTACACTGAAGCTTTCTTT. Translating it yields CASSSQQGYTEAFF.

This chain links TRBV12-3 or TRBV12-4 with TRBJ2-7; D not resolved. Between the trimmed V and J ends, which lost 6 bases and 3 bases, there was a span of 12 bases. The CDR3 totals 13 residues. In nucleotides, the CDR3 is TGTGCCAGCAGCCCCTCTTCTGACTACGAGCAGTACTTC. Translation: CASSPSSDYEQYF.

Details on this clonotype: Being one base from a much bigger clone, this may be a read error. The chain recombines TRBV6-5 with TRBJ2-6; D ambiguous. This CDR3 is built from 12 residues. Trimming removed 7 bases at V and 2 bases at J, with 3 bases between. Germline CDR1 MNHEY, CDR2 SVGAGI. The CDR3 DNA reads TGTGCCAGCACCGCTGGGGCCAACGTCCTGACTTTC. This encodes CASTAGANVLTF.

The sample holds many counts of this clonotype. The chain uses TRBV10-2 and TRBJ2-5; no definite D call. V gave up 6 bases and J gave up 3 bases, with 14 bases separating them. Germline lookup yields CDR1 WSHSY and CDR2 SAAADI. The CDR3 loop spans 14 amino acids. The CDR3 region is CASRPPQSKETQYF. CDR3 coding DNA: TGCGCCAGCAGGCCCCCCCAGAGCAAAGAGACCCAGTACTTC.

A few counts support this clonotype. V usage is TRBV7-3 and J usage is TRBJ2-5; 10 bases fit TRBD1. This CDR3 has 15 residues. J lost 5 bases, V lost 5 bases, and 8 bases had no gene match. Germline lookup yields CDR1 SGHTA and CDR2 FQGTGA. In DNA, the CDR3 is TGTGCCAGCAGCCCGGCCGGGACAGGGGATGAGACCCAGTACTTC. Its translation is CASSPAGTGDETQYF.

V gene TRBV29-1 combines with J gene TRBJ2-7; D not resolved. The CDR3 totals 9 residues. Germline CDR1 and CDR2: SQVTM and ANQGSEA. V lost 8 bases, J lost 5 bases, and 7 bases lay in between. CDR3 coding DNA: TGCAGCTTGGATAACGAGCAGTACTTC. Protein: CSLDNEQYF.

This chain uses TRBV12-3 or TRBV12-4 with TRBJ1-4; the D is unclear. V gave up 0 bases and J gave up 7 bases, with 12 bases separating them. The CDR3 has 15 residues. The CDR3: CASSLAGVRGEKLFF. Here the CDR3 DNA reads TGTGCCAGCAGTTTAGCCGGGGTACGGGGTGAAAAACTGTTTTTT.

The gene calls are TRBV20-1 and TRBJ1-1; 7 bases match TRBD1. In germline, CDR1 is DFQATT, CDR2 SNEGSKA (reference sequence). V shed 0 bases and J 12 bases; nucleotides not matched to a gene: 10. The CDR3 runs to 13 residues. CDR3 nucleotides: TGCAGTGCTAGAGATCTTGCGCAGGGGGTGCCTTTCTTT. This encodes CSARDLAQGVPFF.

This chain links TRBV25-1 with TRBJ1-1; TRBD1 is a possible D gene (6 bases). Germline CDR1 is MGHDK and CDR2 is SYGVNS. CDR3 length: 14 residues. V gave up 7 bases and J gave up 1 base, with 13 bases separating them. The CDR3, as DNA: TGTGCCAGCATTTTCGGGACAACGAACACTGAAGCTTTCTTT. Amino acids: CASIFGTTNTEAFF.

This chain connects TRBV29-1 to TRBJ2-7; 9 bases line up with TRBD2. Germline CDR1 reads SQVTM; CDR2 reads ANQGSEA. V trimming: 4 bases; J trimming: 1 base; junction bases outside the gene matches: 5. The CDR3 length is 14 residues. The CDR3 bases are TGCAGCGTTGGGGTAGCGGGAGAGTCCTACGAGCAGTACTTC. It codes for CSVGVAGESYEQYF.

The V and J genes are TRBV5-4 and TRBJ1-1; no clear D. The germline V gene has CDR1 SGHNT and CDR2 YYREEE (reference sequence). The V and J ends lost 4 bases and 0 bases respectively, with 13 bases between them. The CDR3 consists of 15 residues. This CDR3 reads CASSHGPSLNTEAFF. CDR3 coding DNA: TGTGCCAGCAGCCATGGACCCTCTTTGAACACTGAAGCTTTCTTT.

This clonotype has a handful of counts. This chain uses TRBV19 with TRBJ1-4, with TRBD1 matching over 7 bases. The CDR3 spans 15 residues. Trimming removed 6 bases from V and 5 bases from J; junction bases left unmatched: 9. CDR1 LNHDA and CDR2 SQIVND come from the germline V gene (reference sequence). CDR3 in amino acids: CASRPPGQPNEKLFF. Written as DNA, the CDR3 is TGTGCCAGTAGGCCTCCGGGACAGCCCAATGAAAAACTGTTTTTT.

This chain joins TRBV12-3 or TRBV12-4 and TRBJ1-5; D is undetermined. V was pared by 6 bases and J by 3 bases, with 9 bases between. This CDR3 has 13 residues. The chain's CDR3 is CASSLKDNQPQHF. In DNA, the CDR3 is TGTGCCAGCAGCTTAAAAGACAATCAGCCCCAGCATTTT.

This clonotype was counted ten times or more. The rearrangement uses TRBV20-1 and TRBJ2-5, with TRBD2 matching 9 bases. This CDR3 has 13 residues. Germline V gene data show CDR1 as DFQATT and CDR2 as SNEGSKA (reference sequence). Trimming at V came to 5 bases and at J to 5 bases, leaving 6 bases not matched to a gene. CDR3 residues: CSAPAGGFETQYF. CDR3 in DNA: TGCAGTGCTCCAGCGGGAGGATTTGAGACCCAGTACTTC.

Ten or more counts support this clonotype. The J gene is TRBJ1-1, the V gene TRBV2; D remains unclear. The CDR3 totals 13 residues. Germline CDR1 reads SNHLY; CDR2 reads FYNNEI. Trimming left V 6 bases short and J 1 base short, with 9 bases between. As DNA, the CDR3 is TGTGCCAGCAGACGACTCTGGAACACTGAAGCTTTCTTT. It specifies CASRRLWNTEAFF.